A selection of T cell receptor beta chains follows, all from one sample in a study of blood T cell repertoires in COVID-19. Profiling relied on immunoSEQ multiplex PCR, and the TCRdb table lists in-frame clones only, not all of them. The sample has a few hundred thousand clones, about 83% seen once. The specimen sequenced was peripheral blood. These receptor sequences come from a woman aged 45 to 65 with acute or convalescent COVID-19. Both conserved end residues are part of each CDR3. Clone sizes are given selectively: once, few, many, or a class where the clone is expanded.

V gene,J gene,clone size,CDR3 protein
TRBV6-5,TRBJ2-7,once,CASTRTGVGEQYF
TRBV10-1,TRBJ1-3,.,CASNSDRAGNTIYF
TRBV19,TRBJ1-2,.,CASSWSTRLYGYTF
TRBV19,TRBJ2-1,.,CASSIDLSSYNEQFF
TRBV4-1,TRBJ1-5,.,CASSPDGQDAWPQHF
TRBV5-6,TRBJ2-7,.,CASSSSNRRPGVTYEQYF
TRBV4-3,TRBJ2-3,once,CASSQVTGSTDTQYF
TRBV5-6,TRBJ1-2,.,CASSNRDRGGGVYGYTF
TRBV6-6,TRBJ1-4,.,CASSYFQGGANEKLFF
TRBV28,TRBJ2-7,once,CASSLPGLAKGNEQYF
TRBV6-6,TRBJ2-1,.,CASSHPAGDVTLDEQFF
TRBV5-6,TRBJ1-1,.,CASSHGASGHTEAFF
TRBV11-3,TRBJ1-1,.,CASSLLGENEAFF
TRBV2,TRBJ2-3,once,CASSTPGRWTSGGTDTQYF
TRBV28,TRBJ1-3,.,CASSFEQGASGNTIYF
TRBV4-3,TRBJ2-4,.,CASSQVRGESIQYF
TRBV30,TRBJ2-7,.,CAWTVSSHSYEQYF
TRBV28,TRBJ2-7,.,CASSLLAASSYEQYF
TRBV20-1,TRBJ2-1,.,CSAGGAREQFF
TRBV10-3,TRBJ2-7,once,CAISESGRSYEQYF
TRBV2,TRBJ2-2,.,CASSPRRTGELFF
TRBV15,TRBJ2-1,once,CATSSLGTINNEQFF
TRBV28,TRBJ2-3,.,CASSAPDRAITDTQYF
TRBV27,TRBJ2-1,.,CASSFGRVDYNEQFF
TRBV12-3/TRBV12-4,TRBJ1-1,.,CASRGAGGTEAFF
TRBV6-1,TRBJ1-3,.,CASSDPGQNSGNTIYF
TRBV10-3,TRBJ1-4,.,CAISKDRGKEKLFF
TRBV5-1,TRBJ1-1,.,CASKVLPAEDTEAFF
TRBV6-1,TRBJ2-7,.,CASSEGWGHEQYF
TRBV24-1,TRBJ2-7,.,CATSDPQSRDTYEQYF
TRBV29-1,TRBJ1-2,.,CTIVSGTSNYGYTF
TRBV9,TRBJ1-3,.,CASSVFTGSSGNTIYF
TRBV4-2,TRBJ1-4,.,CASSYHDRGLEKLFF
TRBV28,TRBJ1-4,.,CASSSNLRLFF
TRBV6-5,TRBJ1-5,once,CATRGQPQHF
TRBV5-6,TRBJ2-3,.,CASSFTSGSNTDTQYF
TRBV28,TRBJ1-2,.,CASRRPTGLMGGYTF
TRBV28,TRBJ2-5,few,CASSPYQETQYF
TRBV11-3,TRBJ2-1,.,CASSLVGLAGGEQFF
TRBV2,TRBJ1-5,.,CASSEGGQHF